This T cell receptor beta chain was sequenced in a study of T cells in Graves' hyperthyroidism and ophthalmopathy. Across the study: Sampling of peripheral blood happened at initial diagnosis, prior to any treatment.

Findings and caveats of the study: Ophthalmopathy cases were set apart from stable hyperthyroidism by a 13 V-J model.

This clonotype was seen only a few times. Its matching antigen is unknown. It was uncontrolled infection, other autoimmune disease, pregnancy or lactation that excluded patients. Diagnoses were established using clinical symptoms, serum thyroxine and TRAb, thyroid ultrasound and orbital computed tomography. The investigators amplified TCR beta CDR3 regions from RNA transcripts. HTBI primers were employed in a first-round RT-PCR of the TCR CDR3. TCRdb re-derived calls from the multiplex PCR reads in MiXCR, one entry per CDR3 protein. The table lists over 700,000 distinct CDR3 sequences, roughly 40% of them singletons. Germline values: CDR1 SGHNT, CDR2 YENEEA. V lost 5 bases, J lost 5 bases, and 8 bases stayed unmatched. The CDR3 has 15 amino acids.

The TCR was taken from a man between 18 and 29 years old with Graves' hyperthyroidism. The chain joins TRBV11-3 to TRBJ2-5, with 10 nucleotides matching TRBD1. The specimen sequenced was blood. In DNA form, the CDR3 reads TGTGCCAGCAGCGCCGGACAGGGGGAGAGGGAGACCCAGTACTTC. This encodes CASSAGQGERETQYF.